Listed below are T cell receptor beta chains from one sample, sequenced in a study of OX40 agonist ivuxolimab in advanced cancers. Profiled with immunoSEQ multiplex PCR; TCRdb holds only in-frame clones, not every one. The data show about 90,000 clones, roughly 89% seen once. Sequenced material: CD4+ or CD8+ T cells sorted from blood, taken in a trial of the OX40 agonist ivuxolimab. The receptors were gathered from an adult with an advanced solid tumor such as melanoma, head and neck, liver or kidney cancer. The CDR3 runs from the conserved cysteine through the conserved F or W. A D gene is named only where the DNA matches it firmly. The size field is filled for only some rows; it gives once, few, many or a size class.

clone_size	v_call	d_call	j_call	cdr3_length	cdr3_aa	cdr3_nt
NA	TRBV2	NA	TRBJ2-6	15	CASSQQVSGANVLTF	TGTGCCAGCAGCCAACAGGTCTCTGGGGCCAACGTCCTGACTTTC
NA	TRBV4-1	NA	TRBJ1-1	15	CASSQVPGLNTEAFF	TGCGCCAGCAGCCAAGTTCCGGGACTGAACACTGAAGCTTTCTTT
NA	TRBV9	NA	TRBJ2-3	15	CASSGWGGSRDTQYF	TGTGCCAGCAGTGGCTGGGGCGGCTCTAGAGATACGCAGTATTTT
NA	TRBV9	NA	TRBJ1-1	14	CASSVGLGATEAFF	TGTGCCAGCAGCGTAGGTCTTGGGGCTACTGAAGCTTTCTTT
NA	TRBV6-6	TRBD1	TRBJ1-2	14	CASRRLGQGGGYTF	TGTGCCAGCCGCCGTTTGGGACAGGGAGGTGGCTACACCTTC
once	TRBV28	NA	TRBJ1-2	14	CASSQRWRDTGYTF	TGTGCCAGCAGCCAAAGGTGGCGAGACACCGGCTACACCTTC
once	TRBV5-1	NA	TRBJ2-7	12	CASRPSSYEQYF	TGCGCCAGCAGACCCAGCTCCTACGAGCAGTACTTC
NA	TRBV4-1	TRBD2	TRBJ2-3	17	CASSQDLTSGSTDTQYF	TGCGCCAGCAGCCAAGATCTGACTAGCGGTAGCACAGATACGCAGTATTTT
NA	TRBV27	TRBD2	TRBJ2-2	15	CASSLSGRRSGELFF	TGTGCCAGCAGCCTAAGCGGGAGAAGGTCCGGGGAGCTGTTTTTT
NA	TRBV10-3	NA	TRBJ1-4	12	CAISDPGLPSFF	TGTGCCATCAGTGATCCCGGACTCCCCTCATTTTTT
NA	TRBV28	NA	TRBJ1-3	15	CASSFGTLSGNTIYF	TGTGCCAGCAGTTTCGGGACCCTCTCTGGAAACACCATATATTTT
NA	TRBV11-2	TRBD2	TRBJ2-5	15	CASSLTSGSGETQYF	TGTGCCAGCAGCTTAACTAGCGGGAGTGGAGAGACCCAGTACTTC
NA	TRBV2	NA	TRBJ2-3	10	CASNGGSQYF	TGTGCCAGCAACGGAGGATCGCAGTATTTT
NA	TRBV4-1	TRBD1	TRBJ1-1	14	CASSLSRTGTEAFF	TGCGCCAGCAGCCTAAGTAGGACAGGGACTGAAGCTTTCTTT
NA	TRBV5-8	NA	TRBJ2-1	15	CASSLTGTRDNEQFF	TGTGCCAGCAGCTTGACAGGAACCCGGGACAATGAGCAGTTCTTC
once	TRBV13	NA	TRBJ2-1	15	CASSSHVDSYNEQFF	TGTGCCAGCAGCTCCCACGTGGACAGTTACAATGAGCAGTTCTTC
NA	TRBV18	NA	TRBJ1-3	16	CASSPSAAGSGNTIYF	TGTGCCAGCTCACCTTCGGCTGCGGGCTCTGGAAACACCATATATTTT
NA	TRBV30	TRBD2	TRBJ2-3	14	CAWSFSGFTDTQYF	TGTGCCTGGAGCTTTAGCGGGTTCACAGATACGCAGTATTTT
NA	TRBV28	TRBD1	TRBJ2-5	15	CASSQGGRGWETQYF	TGTGCCAGCAGCCAAGGGGGCAGGGGGTGGGAGACCCAGTACTTC
NA	TRBV11-2	TRBD2	TRBJ2-2	17	CASSSPGTSGRAGELFF	TGTGCCAGCAGCTCGCCCGGGACTAGCGGGAGAGCCGGGGAGCTGTTTTTT
NA	TRBV7-6	NA	TRBJ2-6	19	CASSTPTESHKSRANVLTF	TGTGCCAGCAGCACGCCGACTGAATCTCACAAAAGTCGGGCCAACGTCCTGACTTTC
NA	TRBV4-1	TRBD2	TRBJ2-5	17	CASSHPRVAGKQETQYF	TGCGCCAGCAGCCACCCTCGGGTAGCGGGAAAACAAGAGACCCAGTACTTC
few	TRBV9	NA	TRBJ2-7	14	CASSAVGEAYEQYF	TGTGCCAGCAGCGCGGTGGGGGAAGCCTACGAGCAGTACTTC
NA	TRBV18	NA	TRBJ2-7	14	CASSPRDGGGEQYF	TGTGCCAGCTCACCTCGGGACGGCGGCGGCGAGCAGTACTTC
NA	TRBV7-8	TRBD2	TRBJ2-2	15	CASSRLAGDTGELFF	TGTGCCAGCAGTCGTCTAGCGGGAGACACCGGGGAGCTGTTTTTT
NA	TRBV27	TRBD2	TRBJ2-3	15	CASSSRLAGPDTQYF	TGTGCCAGCAGTTCCAGACTAGCTGGCCCAGATACGCAGTATTTT
NA	TRBV4-2	TRBD1	TRBJ2-7	16	CASSQVSGQGAYEQYF	TGTGCCAGCAGCCAGGTTTCCGGACAGGGGGCATACGAGCAGTACTTC
NA	TRBV11-2	NA	TRBJ2-7	12	CASSFEGLEQYF	TGTGCCAGCAGCTTCGAGGGTCTGGAGCAGTACTTC
NA	TRBV6-5	NA	TRBJ2-5	12	CASSRLGETQYF	TGTGCCAGCAGTAGACTAGGAGAGACCCAGTACTTC
NA	TRBV7-9	NA	TRBJ1-1	14	CASSWGRTSTEAFF	TGTGCCAGCAGCTGGGGCAGGACGAGCACTGAAGCTTTCTTT
NA	TRBV7-9	TRBD1	TRBJ1-5	14	CASSLGTGNQPQHF	TGTGCCAGCAGCCTGGGGACAGGCAATCAGCCCCAGCATTTT
once	TRBV28	NA	TRBJ2-7	16	CASSFIGGVNYNEQYF	TGTGCCAGCAGTTTCATCGGGGGAGTCAATTATAACGAGCAGTACTTC
NA	TRBV6-1	NA	TRBJ2-7	15	CASTPSGQQGAEQYF	TGTGCCAGCACCCCTTCAGGACAGCAAGGGGCCGAGCAGTACTTC
NA	TRBV28	NA	TRBJ2-7	12	CASRASAYEQYF	TGTGCCAGCAGGGCTAGCGCCTACGAGCAGTACTTC
few	TRBV5-1	TRBD2	TRBJ2-5	14	CASYLAVPQETQYF	TGCGCTTCATACCTAGCGGTTCCCCAGGAGACCCAGTACTTC
once	TRBV30	NA	TRBJ2-7	13	CAWSVHRNNEQYF	TGTGCCTGGAGTGTACACAGGAATAACGAGCAGTACTTC
NA	TRBV5-1	NA	TRBJ1-2	16	CASSLIGPGGFYGYTF	TGCGCCAGCAGCTTGATTGGGCCAGGAGGATTCTATGGCTACACCTTC
NA	TRBV2	NA	TRBJ2-5	16	CASSDFKGLMEETQYF	TGTGCCAGCAGTGATTTCAAGGGGTTAATGGAAGAGACCCAGTACTTC
NA	TRBV28	NA	TRBJ1-1	13	CASSFRGATEAFF	TGTGCCAGCAGTTTCCGGGGGGCCACTGAAGCTTTCTTT
NA	TRBV4-1	NA	TRBJ2-7	16	CASSQEETGLSYEQYF	TGCGCCAGCAGCCAAGAGGAGACAGGATTGAGTTACGAGCAGTACTTC
NA	TRBV5-1	NA	TRBJ1-1	13	CASSERSNTEAFF	TGCGCCAGCAGCGAGAGGAGCAACACTGAAGCTTTCTTT
NA	TRBV4-2	TRBD2	TRBJ2-7	15	CASSQGGSRQDEQYF	TGTGCCAGCAGCCAAGGCGGGAGTCGGCAGGACGAGCAGTACTTC
NA	TRBV13	NA	TRBJ1-1	14	CASSFGAISTEAFF	TGTGCCAGCAGCTTTGGCGCGATTTCCACTGAAGCTTTCTTT
NA	TRBV9	NA	TRBJ2-1	14	CASSGQSSYNEQFF	TGTGCCAGCAGCGGACAGAGCTCCTACAATGAGCAGTTCTTC
NA	TRBV27	NA	TRBJ2-3	17	CASSASSVNPSTDTQYF	TGTGCCAGCAGTGCCTCCAGCGTAAACCCTAGCACAGATACGCAGTATTTT
NA	TRBV5-4	TRBD2	TRBJ2-7	16	CASSTGTSATSYEQYF	TGTGCCAGCAGCACCGGGACTAGCGCCACTTCCTACGAGCAGTACTTC
NA	TRBV5-6	TRBD2	TRBJ2-7	15	CASSPTSGSSYEQYF	TGTGCCAGCAGCCCAACTAGCGGGAGCTCCTACGAGCAGTACTTC
NA	TRBV27	NA	TRBJ1-5	14	CASSDVNSNQPQHF	TGTGCCAGCTCGGACGTAAATAGCAATCAGCCCCAGCATTTT
NA	TRBV19	TRBD2	TRBJ2-1	17	CASRAGVAVGAYNEQFF	TGTGCCAGTAGGGCGGGAGTGGCTGTTGGCGCCTACAATGAGCAGTTCTTC
NA	TRBV9	NA	TRBJ2-1	15	CASSPPGPVGNEQFF	TGTGCCAGCAGCCCCCCGGGGCCCGTAGGCAATGAGCAGTTCTTC
NA	TRBV7-3	TRBD2	TRBJ2-1	15	CASSFTSGLYNEQFF	TGTGCCAGCAGCTTCACTAGCGGGTTGTACAATGAGCAGTTCTTC
NA	TRBV29-1	NA	TRBJ2-7	11	CSVDQGHEQYF	TGCAGTGTCGACCAGGGCCACGAGCAGTACTTC
NA	TRBV5-5	NA	TRBJ1-2	16	CASSTIGDFQNYGYTF	TGTGCCAGCAGCACCATAGGGGACTTCCAAAACTATGGCTACACCTTC
NA	TRBV7-9	NA	TRBJ1-2	13	CASSLNSANGYTF	TGTGCCAGCAGCTTAAATTCTGCTAATGGCTACACCTTC
NA	TRBV7-9	NA	TRBJ2-7	12	CASSSTGYEQYF	TGTGCCAGCAGCTCTACAGGTTACGAGCAGTACTTC
NA	TRBV27	NA	TRBJ2-2	13	CASSFGDTGELFF	TGTGCCAGCAGTTTCGGGGACACCGGGGAGCTGTTTTTT
NA	TRBV18	NA	TRBJ2-7	15	CASSPPPPGSYEQYF	TGTGCCAGCTCACCACCGCCTCCGGGGTCCTACGAGCAGTACTTC
NA	TRBV11-2	NA	TRBJ1-4	15	CASSPLGGSNEKLFF	TGTGCCAGCAGCCCTCTTGGGGGGTCGAATGAAAAACTGTTTTTT